Following are 32 T cell receptor beta chains from one sample sequenced in a study of immune evolution from preneoplasia to lung adenocarcinoma. Assay used: immunoSEQ multiplex PCR; TCRdb lists only in-frame clones, some missing. This sample has 9,500 to 13,000 clones, with approximately 77% found just once. Input material: FFPE minimally invasive lung adenocarcinoma tissue. These receptor sequences come from a person aged 70 to 79 with lung adenocarcinoma.

The V gene is TRBV9, the J gene TRBJ2-7; D not certain. The CDR3 is 13 residues long. The V gene lost 1 base and the J gene lost 9 bases, with 14 bases spanning the gap. The V gene's germline CDR1 is SGDLS and CDR2 YYNGEE. The CDR3 DNA sequence: TGTGCCAGCAGCGTAAGGCCGACGACGGGGCAGTACTTC. Translating gives CASSVRPTTGQYF.

The genes are TRBV9 and TRBJ2-5; 9 nucleotides align to TRBD1. The CDR3 sequence is 16 residues long. The V and J ends lost 3 bases and 2 bases, in that order; junction bases with no gene match: 8. Germline assignment: CDR1 SGDLS and CDR2 YYNGEE. The CDR3 is CASSGGSGQGQETQYF. CDR3 in DNA: TGTGCCAGCAGCGGAGGATCGGGACAGGGTCAAGAGACCCAGTACTTC.

The chain joins TRBV19 to TRBJ1-2; D remains unclear. This CDR3 has 15 amino acids. Germline assignment: CDR1 LNHDA and CDR2 SQIVND (reference sequence). Between the trimmed V and J ends, which lost 1 base and 8 bases, there was a span of 17 bases. CDR3 region: CASSIGLGRVSGYTF. In DNA form, the CDR3 reads TGTGCCAGTAGTATAGGACTGGGAAGAGTTAGCGGCTACACCTTC.

The chain couples TRBV4-1 to TRBJ1-5; 9 nucleotides match TRBD1. Per germline, CDR1 MGHRA and CDR2 YSYEKL. This CDR3 contains 20 residues. With V trimmed by 5 bases and J by 2 bases, 19 bases remained unmatched. The CDR3 spells CASSKAPPGQGSSGNQPQHF. CDR3 nucleotide sequence: TGCGCCAGCAGCAAAGCTCCGCCGGGACAGGGATCCTCGGGCAATCAGCCCCAGCATTTT.

This chain links TRBV6-6 with TRBJ1-5; D is undetermined. The germline V gene encodes CDR1 MNHNY and CDR2 SVGAGI (reference sequence). V dropped 6 bases and J dropped 0 bases, with 9 bases sitting between them. This CDR3 is built from 14 residues. The CDR3 region is CASSLPYSNQPQHF. The CDR3 DNA sequence: TGTGCCAGCAGCCTCCCCTATAGCAATCAGCCCCAGCATTTT.

This rearrangement joins TRBV10-3 to TRBJ2-3; D uncertain. Trimming cost V 4 bases and J 4 bases, with 12 bases left between them. Germline V lookup: CDR1 ENHRY, CDR2 SYGVKD. The CDR3 is made up of 14 amino acids. CDR3 in amino acids: CAISGRSDSDTQYF. CDR3 nucleotide sequence: TGTGCCATCAGTGGCCGTTCGGATTCAGATACGCAGTATTTT.

The J gene is TRBJ2-5, the V gene TRBV30, with 7 bases fitting TRBD2. J lost 1 base, V lost 3 bases, and 8 bases had no gene match. This CDR3 spans 15 amino acids. Germline CDR1 GTSNPN, CDR2 SVGIG (reference sequence). The CDR3 sequence is CAWRALASFQETQYF. CDR3 in DNA: TGTGCCTGGAGGGCACTAGCGAGTTTCCAAGAGACCCAGTACTTC.

The chain joins TRBV19 to TRBJ2-4, with TRBD1 as a possible D gene (5 bases). The CDR3 consists of 12 residues. Germline V lookup: CDR1 LNHDA, CDR2 SQIVND (reference sequence). Trimming took 6 bases from V and 6 from J, leaving 9 bases between them. For the CDR3, the DNA is TGTGCCAGTAGCTCAGACAGAAACATTCAGTACTTC. The encoded protein is CASSSDRNIQYF.

The chain links TRBV7-9 to TRBJ1-1; D might be TRBD1 (6 bases). Germline V CDR1 and CDR2: SEHNR, FQNEAQ (reference sequence). This CDR3 is 12 amino acids long. V lost 1 base, J lost 11 bases, and 11 bases lay in between. The CDR3 here is CASSLDRDYAFF. The CDR3 DNA sequence: TGTGCCAGCAGCTTAGACAGGGACTACGCTTTCTTT. The complete variable domain, with remaining parts taken from reference TRBV7-9 and TRBJ1-1, reads DTGVSQNPRHKITKRGQNVTFRCDPISEHNRLYWYRQTLGQGPEFLTYFQNEAQLEKSRLLSDRFSAERPKGSFSTLEIQRTEQGDSAMYLCASSLDRDYAFFGQGTRLTVV.

The chain has TRBV19 and TRBJ2-1; 12 positions match TRBD2. Germline V lookup: CDR1 LNHDA, CDR2 SQIVND (reference sequence). The CDR3 is made up of 16 amino acids. J was trimmed by 1 base and V by 4 bases; bases with no gene match: 2. CDR3 sequence: CASSTLAGGSYNEQFF. The CDR3 DNA follows: TGTGCCAGTAGTACCCTAGCGGGAGGGTCCTACAATGAGCAGTTCTTC.

The chain has TRBV10-3 and TRBJ2-1; D ambiguous. The length of the CDR3 is 15 residues. Germline CDR1 ENHRY, CDR2 SYGVKD. Trimming removed 4 bases at V and 0 bases at J, with 10 bases between. This CDR3 is CAISAGVSSYNEQFF. CDR3 sequence (DNA): TGTGCCATCAGTGCCGGCGTTAGCTCCTACAATGAGCAGTTCTTC.

The V and J genes are TRBV7-3 and TRBJ2-2, with 12 bases matching TRBD2. V was pared by 4 bases and J by 5 bases, with 5 bases of the junction left unmatched. The CDR3 length is 16 residues. The germline gives CDR1 SGHTA, CDR2 FQGTGA. Here the CDR3 DNA reads TGTGCCAGCAGCTCGGGACTAGCGGGCCTTACCGGGGAGCTGTTTTTT. This gives the protein CASSSGLAGLTGELFF.

The chain links TRBV10-3 to TRBJ2-1; D is perhaps TRBD1 or TRBD2 (5 bases each). This CDR3 is built from 15 residues. The V end was cut by 6 bases, the J end by 4 bases, with 16 bases between. Germline V CDR1 and CDR2: ENHRY, SYGVKD. The CDR3 is CAIRAGITGYNEQFF. CDR3 in DNA: TGTGCCATCAGGGCAGGGATCACGGGATACAATGAGCAGTTCTTC.

The chain links TRBV30 to TRBJ2-7; D unresolved. The CDR3 length is 12 residues. Between the trimmed V and J ends, which lost 1 base and 1 base, there was a span of 5 bases. Germline V gene data show CDR1 as GTSNPN and CDR2 as SVGIG (reference sequence). The CDR3 DNA reads as TGTGCCTGGAGTGACATTTCCTACGAGCAGTACTTC. This translates into CAWSDISYEQYF.

This chain connects TRBV5-1 to TRBJ1-1; D unclear. CDR3 length equals 12 residues. Looked up from germline, CDR1 is SGHRS and CDR2 is YFSETQ. The ends were cut back, 2 bases at V and 1 base at J, with 3 bases in the middle. CDR3 sequence reads: CASSFENTEAFF. The CDR3, as DNA: TGCGCCAGCAGCTTCGAGAACACTGAAGCTTTCTTT.

This clone was recorded only once. CDR3: CASSYRWKNTEAFF. CDR3 nucleotides: TGTGCCAGCAGTTACCGATGGAAGAACACTGAAGCTTTCTTT. The chain couples TRBV28 to TRBJ1-1, with D uncertain. Per germline, CDR1 MDHEN and CDR2 SYDVKM. This CDR3 region has 14 residues. With 4 bases removed from V and 1 base from J, the gap between germline ends came to 10 bases.

The V and J genes are TRBV5-1 and TRBJ2-1; TRBD1 agrees at 7 bases. CDR3 length: 12 residues. Trimming removed 3 bases from V and 10 bases from J; junction bases left unmatched: 4. Germline values: CDR1 SGHRS, CDR2 YFSETQ. Here the CDR3 reads CASSSQGGEQFF. The CDR3 DNA reads as TGCGCCAGCAGCTCTCAAGGGGGCGAGCAGTTCTTC.

The V call is TRBV9, the J call TRBJ2-3; D might be TRBD1 (6 bases). The CDR3 contains 14 residues. Per the germline V gene, CDR1 is SGDLS and CDR2 is YYNGEE. With 4 bases removed from V and 2 bases from J, the gap between germline ends came to 11 bases. The CDR3 DNA reads as TGTGCCAGCAGCCGAACAGGGACCACAGATACGCAGTATTTT. Protein sequence: CASSRTGTTDTQYF.

This sequence joins TRBV29-1 and TRBJ1-2; TRBD1 matches at 11 bases. V lost 4 bases, J lost 6 bases, and 7 bases stayed unmatched. CDR1 and CDR2 (germline): SQVTM, ANQGSEA. This CDR3 contains 14 residues. The CDR3 DNA sequence: TGCAGCGTTGGCACAGGACAGGGGGCGGATGGCTACACCTTC. It is translated as CSVGTGQGADGYTF.

This clone was counted a single time. CDR3 nucleotides: TGTGCCAGCAGTTGGGGGACCCCCGGCGAAAAACTGTTTTTT. Amino acids: CASSWGTPGEKLFF. J is TRBJ1-4 and V is TRBV11-1; possibly TRBD1 for D (5 bases). CDR1 and CDR2 from the germline V gene are SGHAT and FQDESV (reference sequence). This CDR3 is 14 amino acids long. The V gene lost 6 bases and the J gene lost 8 bases, with 16 bases spanning the gap.

This clone was picked up a small number of times. V gene TRBV7-6 combines with J gene TRBJ2-3; 9 nucleotides match TRBD2. Germline lookup yields CDR1 SGHVS and CDR2 FNYEAQ. Trimming took 0 bases from V and 4 from J; bases not matched to a gene: 2. This CDR3 region has 15 residues. The CDR3 coding sequence is TGTGCCAGCAGCTTAGCTCTAGCGGGGTCAGATACGCAGTATTTT. Translated: CASSLALAGSDTQYF.

This chain uses TRBV27 with TRBJ1-1; unclear D gene. Trimming pared 5 bases from V and 1 base from J, leaving 8 bases between. This CDR3 has 13 residues. Germline CDR1 MNHEY, CDR2 SMNVEV (reference sequence). The CDR3: CASSRTRNTEAFF. The CDR3 DNA reads TGTGCCAGCAGTAGAACACGGAACACTGAAGCTTTCTTT.

V is TRBV6-6 and J is TRBJ1-6; maybe TRBD1 (5 bases). The germline V gene has CDR1 MNHNY and CDR2 SVGAGI (reference sequence). Trimming took off 8 bases at V and 7 bases at J, with 9 bases between the two ends. The CDR3 sequence is 12 residues long. As DNA, the CDR3 is TGTGCCAGCTGGGGGGGAAATTCACCCCTCCACTTT. Protein: CASWGGNSPLHF.

The J gene is TRBJ2-5, the V gene TRBV4-1, with D hard to call. The CDR3 has 14 amino acids. Germline-derived CDR1 and CDR2 are MGHRA and YSYEKL. Trimming left V 1 base short and J 5 bases short, with 11 bases between. In DNA, the CDR3 is TGCGCCAGCAGCCAAGGCCAACTTGTCGAGACCCAGTACTTC. Its translation is CASSQGQLVETQYF.

J is TRBJ1-3 and V is TRBV29-1, with 10 bases identical to TRBD1. There are 13 residues in the CDR3. Germline CDR1 SQVTM, CDR2 ANQGSEA. With V trimmed by 5 bases and J by 6 bases, 4 bases remained unmatched. CDR3 protein: CSVWTGGENTIYF. The CDR3 DNA is TGCAGCGTTTGGACAGGGGGTGAAAACACCATATATTTT.

V and J are TRBV19 and TRBJ2-2; D is unclear. The CDR3 sequence is 11 residues long. Trimming stripped 6 bases from V and 9 bases from J, with 8 bases between. CDR1 LNHDA and CDR2 SQIVND come from the germline V gene (reference sequence). This CDR3 reads CASSMGWELFF. CDR3 DNA sequence: TGTGCCAGTAGCATGGGGTGGGAGCTGTTTTTT. Filled out from reference TRBV19 and TRBJ2-2, the complete variable domain reads DGGITQSPKYLFRKEGQNVTLSCEQNLNHDAMYWYRQDPGQGLRLIYYSQIVNDFQKGDIAEGYSVSREKKESFPLTVTSAQKNPTAFYLCASSMGWELFFGEGSRLTVL.

The DNA of the CDR3 is TGTGCCAGCAGCCGACTAGCGAGCTCCTACAATGAGCAGTTCTTC. It yields the protein CASSRLASSYNEQFF. The chain is built from TRBV5-5 and TRBJ2-1; TRBD2 matches 8 bases. V lost 4 bases, J lost 0 bases, and 3 bases stayed unmatched. The germline V gene encodes CDR1 SGHKS and CDR2 YYEKEE (reference sequence). The CDR3 sequence is 15 residues long.

V gene TRBV19 combines with J gene TRBJ1-1; possibly TRBD1 for D (5 bases). Germline assignment: CDR1 LNHDA and CDR2 SQIVND (reference sequence). With 3 bases removed from V and 6 bases from J, the gap between germline ends came to 5 bases. The CDR3 spans 11 residues. CDR3 sequence (DNA): TGTGCCAGTAGTATGGGGCCTGAAGCTTTCTTT. It yields the protein CASSMGPEAFF.

This clone came up a few times. The rearrangement uses TRBV15 and TRBJ1-5, with 7 bases that match TRBD1. The germline V gene encodes CDR1 LNHNV and CDR2 YYDKDF (reference sequence). V shed 1 base, J shed 6 bases, and the junction held 9 bases outside the gene matches. The CDR3 contains 16 residues. The CDR3 DNA is TGTGCCACCAGCAGAGGACAGGGATCCAGTGGTCAGCCCCAGCATTTT. Translation gives CATSRGQGSSGQPQHF.

This clone was seen only once. The V and J genes are TRBV2 and TRBJ1-2; D remains ambiguous. Deletions cut 2 bases from V and 4 bases from J, with 14 bases between. The V gene's germline CDR1 is SNHLY and CDR2 FYNNEI. CDR3 length equals 15 residues. The CDR3, as DNA: TGTGCCAGCAGTGAAAGCCTTACAGTTCCCTATGGCTACACCTTC. Translated, it gives CASSESLTVPYGYTF.

CDR3 DNA sequence: TGTGCCAGCAGTTACCGACGGGGAGTAGACTCTGGGGCCAACGTCCTGACTTTC. The encoded protein is CASSYRRGVDSGANVLTF. The rearrangement joins TRBV7-2 to TRBJ2-6; perhaps TRBD2 as D (5 bases). Germline CDR1 is SGHTA and CDR2 is FQGNSA. V shed 6 bases and J shed 0 bases, with 18 bases lying between them. The CDR3 covers 18 residues.

The chain links TRBV7-9 to TRBJ1-5, with D hard to call. Germline CDR1 reads SEHNR; CDR2 reads FQNEAQ (reference sequence). Trimming removed 4 bases at V and 11 bases at J, with 9 bases between. CDR3 length: 11 residues. As DNA, the CDR3 is TGTGCCAGCAGCTCCGACAATACCCAGCATTTT. Translation: CASSSDNTQHF. The full variable domain, in which reference TRBV7-9 and TRBJ1-5 provide the parts outside the CDR3, is DTGVSQNPRHKITKRGQNVTFRCDPISEHNRLYWYRQTLGQGPEFLTYFQNEAQLEKSRLLSDRFSAERPKGSFSTLEIQRTEQGDSAMYLCASSSDNTQHFGDGTRLSIL.